This TCR beta chain was sequenced for a study of blood T cell repertoires in COVID-19 (TCRdb year 2020). General notes on the study: Samples covering the acute and convalescent phases of COVID-19 were provided by collaborators in the United States, Italy and Spain. A de-identified subject ID, COVID-19 status, age in years and sex were almost always included in the sample metadata. Where available, HLA class I and class II types were obtained from metadata supplied by the sample provider rather than from assay-based typing. The repertoires were released in a freely available public database meant as a resource for research on the immune response to SARS-CoV-2. Samples came from the ongoing ImmuneRACE study (first 160 participants) plus 1,254 subjects from 6 global collaborators. The dataset comprised deeply sampled blood TCRbeta repertoires from subjects exposed to, actively infected with, or recovered from COVID-19. The prospective study material was composed of cDNA or gDNA derived from T cells, B-cell-depleted T cells, or PBMCs. The full study reports these points: Clinical and demographic metadata were provided uncurated, with the amount varying by source and participant.

Whole blood was collected in K2EDTA tubes by collaborating institutions according to the institutions' own protocols. For TCRbeta analysis, collaborators shipped samples in one of three forms: frozen whole blood, isolated PBMCs, or DNA extracted from either of those sample types. CDR1 and CDR2 were assigned from the germline V gene as MNHEY and SVGAGI. The CDR3 numbers 15 residues from cysteine through phenylalanine. The retained sequence is limited to the CDR3, 45 bases, with the frame set at the first base. V lost 5 bases and J lost 4 bases, and the count of bases not matched to a germline gene is 10. TCRbeta CDR3 regions were amplified from genomic DNA by means of the immunoSEQ Assay, a bias-controlled multiplex PCR. From the authors' description of their analysis: The number of nucleated cells in each sample was estimated from the amplification of reference gene primers within the assay. Sequence reads were collapsed and filtered to measure the absolute abundance of every unique TCRbeta CDR3 rearrangement. Productive Simpson clonality was computed per sample as the square root of Simpson's diversity index over productive rearrangements. TCRdb retrieved this table from immuneACCESS and kept in-frame rearrangements only. Not all clones are present; in checked studies, unresolved V genes account for under half, and no reason is known for the remainder. V and J calls plus clone size are reproduced from that table; the DNA served to infer D and trimming. This sample is represented by about 150,000 clones; 75% to 90% of them were singletons. Roughly 3% of the sample is taken by the ten largest.

For this clone: The specificity of this receptor is unknown. Within one base of it there is no much larger clone, and no base qualities were kept.

Recombination connected TRBV6-5 to TRBJ1-1; 7 nucleotides in the junction match TRBD1. The sequence came from a woman aged 60-70 years with active COVID-19. Sequenced input: peripheral blood. At the DNA level, the sequence is TGTGCCAGCAGTCTGTCGACAGGGTTGAGCACTGAAGCTTTCTTT. Its protein is CASSLSTGLSTEAFF.